This TCR beta chain came from a study of T cell responses to AZD1222 COVID-19 vaccine. General observations from the study: No repertoire was sampled before or during the peak T cell response, only after it. Rises in breadth and depth of Spike-specific TCRs came after two AZD1222 doses. Clonal diversity was possibly underestimated, and white British individuals and females predominated among donors.

About this clone itself: Its antigen is unidentified.

Germline CDR1 reads SEHNR; CDR2 reads FQNEAQ (reference sequence). CDR3 length equals 14 residues. The ends were cut back, 2 bases at V and 1 base at J, with 6 bases in the middle. The assay was immunoSEQ multiplex PCR, and TCRdb's table has in-frame clones only and misses some. Altogether 80,000 to 100,000 clones are present, around 89% being singletons, with the ten largest covering 7.5%. The chain links TRBV7-9 to TRBJ1-3, with D tentatively TRBD1 (5 bases). The sequencing used peripheral blood, collected on day 0 of AZD1222 vaccination. The receptor comes from an adult in good health. Here the CDR3 DNA reads TGTGCCAGCAGCTTAAGGGGATCTGGAAACACCATATATTTT. It specifies CASSLRGSGNTIYF.